The text below deals with one T cell receptor (beta chain). The clone's antigen remains unknown. These data belong to a study of T cell responses to AZD1222 COVID-19 vaccine (dated by TCRdb to the early 2020s). About the full investigation: A total of about 240 trial participants underwent TCR sequencing, of whom 200 to 220 received two doses of AZD1222 and some 25 received two doses of the MenACWY control vaccine. Trial participants were enrolled by age into 18-55, 56-69 and 70-plus year subgroups, with approximately 150, 30 and 60 TCR-sequenced participants respectively. What the study reported, not specific to this receptor: In the small 56-69-year group, the increase in depth fell short of significance, most likely because of low power. Because no samples from the day 14 peak response were available, repertoires could be characterized only after the peak T cell response. The whole spike protein was spanned by vaccine-associated CD4 TCRs, and dominant responses were seen in regions 160-218 and 743-854. Most participants were white British and females outnumbered males, and the authors suggested that clonal diversity may have been underestimated. After two AZD1222 doses, spike-specific TCR breadth and depth were significantly higher than at day 0 and than in MenACWY recipients. Epitopes outside the regions mutated in the B.1.351 and B.1.1.7 variants were reportedly recognized by nearly half of the unique spike-specific TCRs. Conclusions about previously exposed vaccinees are limited, since just five to seven AZD1222 recipients were seropositive for SARS-CoV-2 at baseline.

Read against the paper, the sample's time point label means: baseline before first vaccination. Vaccinee samples came from UK trials COV001 and COV002, including a single-blind randomized controlled phase 2/3 trial of AZD1222 (ChAdOx1 nCoV-19) in healthy adults. Trial participant PBMC samples were collected at day 0 and day 28 after the second dose for TCRbeta chain sequencing. The CDR3 regions of human TCRbeta chains were subjected to immunosequencing. For the original study's pipeline: TCRs in the repertoires were compared against a reference library of SARS-CoV-2-specific TCRs that had been generated with the MIRA antigen-specificity platform. Breadth was defined as the fraction of unique TCRs that were SARS-CoV-2-associated, and depth was defined as the fraction of total T cells that were SARS-CoV-2-associated. Using the MIRA data, every spike-specific TCR was mapped to the spike region that the TCR reacted to and assigned to either a CD4 or a CD8 class. Log10-transformed breadth and depth values were compared by one-way ANOVA with Sidak's multiple comparisons tests. The source is immuneACCESS, and TCRdb retained only in-frame sequences with V and J called. Part of the clones is not carried over; for the studies checked, unresolved V genes explain less than half of this, and the remainder is unexplained. V and J calls and clone size are those listed in that table; D and trimming were worked out from the DNA. The table of this sample itemizes under 150,000 clones. Of the sample, 2% to 2.5% falls within the top ten clones.

A distance of 11 bases separates the germline ends of V and J, which lose 4 bases and 7 bases respectively. CDR1 and CDR2, per the germline V gene, are SGHTA and FQGTGA. The CDR3 holds 14 amino acids from the cysteine to the phenylalanine. Only CDR3 DNA is held: 42 bases, read in frame from base 1. This receptor was taken from an adult in good health. The sequenced sample was peripheral blood. The chain links TRBV7-3 with TRBJ1-6; the D gene is not confidently resolved. The CDR3 protein is CASSYSGGNSPLHF. The DNA reads TGTGCCAGCAGCTACTCTGGAGGGAATTCACCCCTCCACTTT.